The rows below give T cell receptor beta chains drawn from one sample of a study of control samples from healthy donors and cancer patients. The data were produced by immunoSEQ multiplex PCR, yet TCRdb's version contains in-frame clones alone and is incomplete. Of 200,000 to 250,000 clones listed, around 94% were seen once; the top ten hold about 1.6%. The source material was blood. The receptors here all came from a man in his forties or fifties in good health. CDR3s include the opening cysteine and the closing phenylalanine or tryptophan. A D gene is named only where the DNA matches it firmly. Clone size is not always given. Where it is, it says once, few, many or a class for expanded clones.

D gene: TRBD1; V gene: TRBV12-3/TRBV12-4; J gene: TRBJ1-2; clone size: -; CDR3 DNA: TGTGCCAGCAGTCGGGGGGACAGAGTTGGCTACACCTTC; CDR3 protein: CASSRGDRVGYTF
D gene: TRBD2; V gene: TRBV5-1; J gene: TRBJ2-2; clone size: -; CDR3 DNA: TGCGCCAGCAGCTTGAACTTGGTAGCGGGGAGTTCCTACACCGGGGAGCTGTTTTTT; CDR3 protein: CASSLNLVAGSSYTGELFF
D gene: -; V gene: TRBV5-4; J gene: TRBJ1-1; clone size: -; CDR3 DNA: TGTGCCAGCAGGCCACAGGGAGGGGGCACTGAAGCTTTCTTT; CDR3 protein: CASRPQGGGTEAFF
D gene: -; V gene: TRBV4-1; J gene: TRBJ2-2; clone size: -; CDR3 DNA: TGCGCCAGCAGCCAATCGATGGTGGGGGCTGACACCGGGGAGCTGTTTTTT; CDR3 protein: CASSQSMVGADTGELFF
D gene: TRBD1; V gene: TRBV7-9; J gene: TRBJ1-1; clone size: once; CDR3 DNA: TGTGCCAGCAGCTCGGGACAGCTGAACACTGAAGCTTTCTTT; CDR3 protein: CASSSGQLNTEAFF
D gene: TRBD1; V gene: TRBV20-1; J gene: TRBJ1-1; clone size: once; CDR3 DNA: TGCAGTGCTAGCGGGACAGGAGCGGGGCTCTTT; CDR3 protein: CSASGTGAGLF
D gene: -; V gene: TRBV3-1/TRBV3-2; J gene: TRBJ2-2; clone size: -; CDR3 DNA: TGTGCCAGCAGCCTCCGGGCCTCCACCGGGGAGCTGTTTTTT; CDR3 protein: CASSLRASTGELFF
D gene: -; V gene: TRBV5-4; J gene: TRBJ1-1; clone size: -; CDR3 DNA: TGTGCCAGCAGCCCGTCCGGGAGGTGGAACACTGAAGCTTTCTTT; CDR3 protein: CASSPSGRWNTEAFF
D gene: TRBD2; V gene: TRBV5-1; J gene: TRBJ2-3; clone size: -; CDR3 DNA: TGCGCCAGCAGCTTTACTAGCGGGGTGGATACGCAGTATTTT; CDR3 protein: CASSFTSGVDTQYF
D gene: -; V gene: TRBV9; J gene: TRBJ2-3; clone size: -; CDR3 DNA: TGTGCCAGCAGCGTACAGGGAGGCACAGATACGCAGTATTTT; CDR3 protein: CASSVQGGTDTQYF
D gene: -; V gene: TRBV2; J gene: TRBJ2-2; clone size: -; CDR3 DNA: TGTGCCGGCACCCAAGGGGGGCGTTCGACCGGGGAGCTGTTTTTT; CDR3 protein: CAGTQGGRSTGELFF
D gene: -; V gene: TRBV12-3/TRBV12-4; J gene: TRBJ1-2; clone size: -; CDR3 DNA: TGTGCCAGCAGCCCCGGGCCAACCTATGGCTACACCTTC; CDR3 protein: CASSPGPTYGYTF
D gene: -; V gene: TRBV5-4; J gene: TRBJ1-2; clone size: -; CDR3 DNA: TGTGCCAGCACCTCGTTCACACAGGGAAACTATGGCTACACCTTC; CDR3 protein: CASTSFTQGNYGYTF
D gene: TRBD1; V gene: TRBV7-9; J gene: TRBJ1-2; clone size: -; CDR3 DNA: TGTGCCAGCAGCTCGGACAGGGGTGAAATTGGCTACACCTTC; CDR3 protein: CASSSDRGEIGYTF
D gene: -; V gene: TRBV14; J gene: TRBJ2-7; clone size: -; CDR3 DNA: TGTGCCAGCAGCCAACTCGAGCAGTACTTC; CDR3 protein: CASSQLEQYF
D gene: -; V gene: TRBV30; J gene: TRBJ1-5; clone size: once; CDR3 DNA: TGTGCCTGGAGTGTACAGTCCCAGCCCCAGCATTTT; CDR3 protein: CAWSVQSQPQHF
D gene: TRBD1; V gene: TRBV27; J gene: TRBJ1-6; clone size: -; CDR3 DNA: TGTGCCAGCAGTGTCAGGGGGATATCATTCTCACCCCTCCACTTT; CDR3 protein: CASSVRGISFSPLHF
D gene: -; V gene: TRBV18; J gene: TRBJ1-3; clone size: -; CDR3 DNA: TGTGCCAGCTCACCCACTGGAAACACCATATATTTT; CDR3 protein: CASSPTGNTIYF
D gene: TRBD1; V gene: TRBV19; J gene: TRBJ1-6; clone size: -; CDR3 DNA: TGTGCCAGTAGCCGAAGGGAACAGGGGGGTTCACCCCTCCACTTT; CDR3 protein: CASSRREQGGSPLHF
D gene: TRBD2; V gene: TRBV30; J gene: TRBJ2-5; clone size: -; CDR3 DNA: TGTGCCTGGAGTGTCGGACTAGCGGGACAAGAGACCCAGTACTTC; CDR3 protein: CAWSVGLAGQETQYF
D gene: -; V gene: TRBV6-5; J gene: TRBJ1-2; clone size: -; CDR3 DNA: TGTGCCAGCAGTTCAACCCCGGCTTATGGCTACACCTTC; CDR3 protein: CASSSTPAYGYTF
D gene: -; V gene: TRBV24-1; J gene: TRBJ1-3; clone size: -; CDR3 DNA: TGTGCCACCAGTGACGAGAGAAACACCATATATTTT; CDR3 protein: CATSDERNTIYF
D gene: -; V gene: TRBV28; J gene: TRBJ1-6; clone size: -; CDR3 DNA: TGTGCCAGCCACTCGACAGCTTATAATTCACCCCTCCACTTT; CDR3 protein: CASHSTAYNSPLHF
D gene: TRBD1; V gene: TRBV2; J gene: TRBJ1-5; clone size: once; CDR3 DNA: TGTGCCAGCACGGTTATCCAGGGACAGGGTGGCCAGCCCCAGCATTTT; CDR3 protein: CASTVIQGQGGQPQHF
D gene: -; V gene: TRBV5-4; J gene: TRBJ1-1; clone size: -; CDR3 DNA: TGTGCCAGCAGCCCCAGTATCAGGGTAGAGGCTTTCTTT; CDR3 protein: CASSPSIRVEAFF
D gene: -; V gene: TRBV5-8; J gene: TRBJ1-6; clone size: -; CDR3 DNA: TGTGCCAGCAGCTCCCGGGGGCCTTATAATTCACCCCTCCACTTT; CDR3 protein: CASSSRGPYNSPLHF
D gene: -; V gene: TRBV11-2; J gene: TRBJ2-1; clone size: -; CDR3 DNA: TGTGCCAGCAGCACACCTAGGGGGGGCAATGAGCAGTTCTTC; CDR3 protein: CASSTPRGGNEQFF
D gene: TRBD1; V gene: TRBV4-1; J gene: TRBJ2-5; clone size: once; CDR3 DNA: TGCGCCAGCAGCCAAGATCGGGACAGGGGTCAAGAGACCCAGTACTTC; CDR3 protein: CASSQDRDRGQETQYF
D gene: TRBD1; V gene: TRBV6-5; J gene: TRBJ1-6; clone size: -; CDR3 DNA: TGTGCCAGCACTACAAACAGGGGTAATTCACCCCTCCACTTT; CDR3 protein: CASTTNRGNSPLHF
D gene: TRBD1; V gene: TRBV19; J gene: TRBJ1-6; clone size: -; CDR3 DNA: TGTGCCAGTAGTATCCTACCCCCCGGGACAGGGCTATCACCCCTCCACTTT; CDR3 protein: CASSILPPGTGLSPLHF
D gene: -; V gene: TRBV27; J gene: TRBJ2-1; clone size: -; CDR3 DNA: TGTGCCAGCAGTTTAGACCCCTACAATGAGCAGTTCTTC; CDR3 protein: CASSLDPYNEQFF